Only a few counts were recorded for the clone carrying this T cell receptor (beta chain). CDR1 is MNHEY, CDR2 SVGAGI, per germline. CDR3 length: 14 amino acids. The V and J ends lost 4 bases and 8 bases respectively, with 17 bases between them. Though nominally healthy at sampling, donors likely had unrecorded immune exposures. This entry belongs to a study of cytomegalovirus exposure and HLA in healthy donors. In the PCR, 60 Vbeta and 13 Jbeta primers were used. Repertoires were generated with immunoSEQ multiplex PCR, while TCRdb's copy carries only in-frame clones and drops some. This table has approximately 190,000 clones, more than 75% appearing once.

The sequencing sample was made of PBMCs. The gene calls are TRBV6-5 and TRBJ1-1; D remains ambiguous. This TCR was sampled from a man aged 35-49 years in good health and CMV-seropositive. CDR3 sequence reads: CASSSVEGSGEAFF. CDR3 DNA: TGTGCCAGCAGTTCCGTCGAAGGTTCGGGGGAAGCTTTCTTT.